These 15 T cell receptor beta chains came from one sample sequenced in a study of cytomegalovirus exposure and HLA in healthy donors. Primers: 60 Vbeta forward and 13 Jbeta reverse. Sequencing was performed with immunoSEQ multiplex PCR; in TCRdb, only in-frame clones are kept and a portion is missing. The sample yields some 130,000 clones, roughly four fifths seen once. Sequenced material: PBMCs. The receptors come from a woman aged 45-65 years in good health and CMV-seronegative.

V and J are TRBV5-1 and TRBJ2-6; TRBD1 matches at 10 bases. CDR3 length: 20 amino acids. The ends lost 0 bases at V and 2 bases at J; junction bases unmatched: 11. The germline V gene has CDR1 SGHRS and CDR2 YFSETQ. The CDR3 loop is CASSLEIRGTGATGANVLTF. Written as DNA, the CDR3 is TGCGCCAGCAGCTTGGAAATTAGGGGGACAGGGGCCACTGGGGCCAACGTCCTGACTTTC.

The rearrangement links TRBV4-3 to TRBJ2-2; tentative D call: TRBD2 (6 bases). V was shortened by 1 base and J by 6 bases, with 9 bases between the two germline ends. This CDR3 comprises 14 residues. Germline V lookup: CDR1 LGHNA, CDR2 YSLEER. CDR3: CASSQAWGAGELFF. CDR3 bases: TGCGCCAGCAGCCAAGCGTGGGGGGCCGGGGAGCTGTTTTTT.

This clone was detected once. J is TRBJ1-3 and V is TRBV5-6, with D unresolved. From germline, CDR1 is SGHDT and CDR2 YYEEEE. CDR3 length: 14 residues. The V end was cut by 0 bases, the J end by 2 bases, with 6 bases between. The CDR3 reads CASSLAGTGNTIYF. CDR3 in DNA: TGTGCCAGCAGCTTGGCAGGCACTGGAAACACCATATATTTT.

This clone was recorded only once. This sequence joins TRBV15 and TRBJ2-7; 9 nucleotides match TRBD2. Germline V lookup: CDR1 LNHNV, CDR2 YYDKDF (reference sequence). Trimming at V came to 1 base and at J to 3 bases, leaving 4 bases not matched to a gene. The length of the CDR3 is 15 residues. DNA for the CDR3: TGTGCCACCAGCAGAGCCACTAGCGGGTTCTACGAGCAGTACTTC. Translated, it gives CATSRATSGFYEQYF.

The chain couples TRBV18 to TRBJ2-3; 8 bases are a match to TRBD1. The CDR3 covers 16 residues. From germline, CDR1 is KGHSH and CDR2 LQKENI. Losses at the gene ends were 2 bases for V and 4 bases for J; bases not matched to a gene: 8. The DNA for the CDR3 is TGTGCCAGCTCACCAAGGAGACAGGGGTCCGCAGATACGCAGTATTTT. Protein product: CASSPRRQGSADTQYF.

V and J are TRBV11-2 and TRBJ2-7; 9 nucleotides align to TRBD2. This CDR3 region has 15 residues. Germline CDR1 SGHAT, CDR2 FQNNGV. V shed 10 bases, J shed 0 bases, and the junction held 10 bases outside the gene matches. For the CDR3, the DNA is TGTGCCACCGGGGGGCTAGCGGGACCCTCCTACGAGCAGTACTTC. Protein sequence: CATGGLAGPSYEQYF.

With respect to this clone: A junction boundary mismatches the germline segment, possibly from a read error. V gene TRBV7-3 combines with J gene TRBJ2-2; possible D gene TRBD2, 5 bases. The CDR3 extends over 15 amino acids. The germline V gene encodes CDR1 SGHTA and CDR2 FQGTGA. The CDR3 loop is CASSLTAGNTGELFF. The CDR3 coding sequence is TGTGCCAGCAGCCTAACGGCGGGGAACACCGGGGAGCTGTTTTTT.

Concerning this clone: A read error may produce the germline difference seen at one junction end. The J gene is TRBJ1-5, the V gene TRBV14, with 7 positions matching TRBD1. The germline CDR1 and CDR2 sequences are SGHDN and FVKESK. This CDR3 spans 18 amino acids. The CDR3 DNA sequence: TGTGCCAGCAGCCCTTGGGACAGTATCAATACCGACAATCAGCCCCAGAATTTT. It codes for CASSPWDSINTDNQPQNF.

The chain's CDR3 is CGLLGIYGYTF. The CDR3, as DNA: TGCGGCCTACTAGGGATCTATGGCTACACCTTC. The chain carries TRBV20-1 and TRBJ1-2; no definite D call. Germline loops: CDR1 DFQATT, CDR2 SNEGSKA (reference sequence). This CDR3 is 11 amino acids long.

V gene TRBV5-4 combines with J gene TRBJ1-1; tentatively, D is TRBD1 (6 bases). V was trimmed by 2 bases and J by 4 bases, leaving 15 bases between them. The CDR3 contains 15 residues. The germline V gene encodes CDR1 SGHNT and CDR2 YYREEE (reference sequence). The CDR3 protein is CASSFGRQAGTEAFF. For the CDR3, the DNA is TGTGCCAGCAGCTTCGGAAGACAGGCGGGCACTGAAGCTTTCTTT.

Concerning this clone: This CDR3 is also generated by other DNA sequences in the sample. The chain uses TRBV5-8 and TRBJ1-4; weak D call: TRBD1 (5 bases). Per the germline V gene, CDR1 is SGHTS and CDR2 is YDEGEE. V was cut by 3 bases and J by 8 bases, with 14 bases left in between. The CDR3 has 14 amino acids. The CDR3 reads CASSSPGLGEKLFF. CDR3 coding DNA: TGTGCCAGCAGCTCCCCGGGACTTGGGGAAAAACTGTTTTTT.

The V gene is TRBV5-1, the J gene TRBJ2-7, with D perhaps matching TRBD1 (6 bases). The V gene's germline CDR1 is SGHRS and CDR2 YFSETQ. CDR3 length equals 14 residues. V was pared by 4 bases and J by 7 bases, with 18 bases between. The CDR3 DNA sequence: TGCGCCAGCAGCCCCACGGGGTCGCAGGGGGAGCAGTACTTC. This sequence encodes CASSPTGSQGEQYF. Combining the CDR3 with reference TRBV5-1 and TRBJ2-7 gives the whole variable domain KAGVTQTPRYLIKTRGQQVTLSCSPISGHRSVSWYQQTPGQGLQFLFEYFSETQRNKGNFPGRFSGRQFSNSRSEMNVSTLELGDSALYLCASSPTGSQGEQYFGPGTRLTVT.

The chain links TRBV5-6 to TRBJ1-1; 8 bases are shared with TRBD1. Germline V gene sequence: CDR1 SGHDT, CDR2 YYEEEE. The trim removed 3 bases at V and 4 bases at J, leaving 8 bases unmatched. This CDR3 spans 15 amino acids. DNA for the CDR3: TGTGCCAGCAGCTCTGCAGGGGGCCTAGGCACTGAAGCTTTCTTT. Amino acids: CASSSAGGLGTEAFF.

The chain has TRBV18 and TRBJ2-5; TRBD2 is a possible D gene (5 bases). Germline V gene data show CDR1 as KGHSH and CDR2 as LQKENI. This CDR3 spans 15 amino acids. Deletions cut 8 bases from V and 5 bases from J, with 21 bases between. The CDR3 DNA follows: TGTGCCAGCCTCGGTCCATCTTGGACGGGGGAGACCCAGTACTTC. Translation: CASLGPSWTGETQYF.

By share, this clone ranks as medium-sized. The rearrangement joins TRBV6-1 to TRBJ1-1; D not certain. V was clipped by 2 bases and J by 2 bases, with 6 bases between them. CDR3 length: 13 residues. Looked up from germline, CDR1 is MNHNS and CDR2 is SASEGT. The CDR3 sequence is CASSERSNTEAFF. CDR3 nucleotides: TGTGCCAGCAGTGAACGGTCAAACACTGAAGCTTTCTTT.